This T cell receptor beta chain is from a study of cytomegalovirus exposure and HLA in healthy donors. The germline gives CDR1 SGHVS, CDR2 FQNEAQ. CDR3 length: 16 amino acids. V lost 0 bases, J lost 4 bases, and 5 bases stayed unmatched. This clone was counted between two and nine times. Its specificity is not known. The PCR ran on 60 Vbeta and 13 Jbeta primers. Clones were read by immunoSEQ multiplex PCR, and TCRdb kept only the in-frame ones, dropping some. The sample holds around 100,000 clones, approximately 64% seen once. Study results and caveats: Cytomegalovirus association was assigned to approximately 180 TCR beta chains. A later analysis reported that several of the most significant clusters appeared to be linked to common viral pathogens, among them Epstein-Barr virus.

The J gene is TRBJ2-1, the V gene TRBV7-8; 8 bases are a match to TRBD1. The sequence was collected from a human donor in good health. Sequencing was done on a sample of PBMCs. Here the CDR3 DNA reads TGTGCCAGCAGCTTAGCGCCCAGGGGGCAATACAATGAGCAGTTCTTC. This sequence encodes CASSLAPRGQYNEQFF.